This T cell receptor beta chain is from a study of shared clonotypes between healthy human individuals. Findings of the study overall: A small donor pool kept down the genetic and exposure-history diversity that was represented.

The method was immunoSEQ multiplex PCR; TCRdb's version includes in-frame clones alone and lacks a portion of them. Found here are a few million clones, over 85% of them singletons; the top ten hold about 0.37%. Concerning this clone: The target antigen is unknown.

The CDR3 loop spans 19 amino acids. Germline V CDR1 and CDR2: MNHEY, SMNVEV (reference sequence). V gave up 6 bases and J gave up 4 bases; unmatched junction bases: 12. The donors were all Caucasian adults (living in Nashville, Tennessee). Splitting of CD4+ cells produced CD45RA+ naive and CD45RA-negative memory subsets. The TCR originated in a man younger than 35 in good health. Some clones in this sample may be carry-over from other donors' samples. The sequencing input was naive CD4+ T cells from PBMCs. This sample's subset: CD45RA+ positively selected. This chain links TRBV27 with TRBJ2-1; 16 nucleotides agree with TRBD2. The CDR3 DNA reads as TGTGCCAGCAGCCCGCGGGGGACTAGCGGGAGGGGTGTTTACAATGAGCAGTTCTTC. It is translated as CASSPRGTSGRGVYNEQFF.